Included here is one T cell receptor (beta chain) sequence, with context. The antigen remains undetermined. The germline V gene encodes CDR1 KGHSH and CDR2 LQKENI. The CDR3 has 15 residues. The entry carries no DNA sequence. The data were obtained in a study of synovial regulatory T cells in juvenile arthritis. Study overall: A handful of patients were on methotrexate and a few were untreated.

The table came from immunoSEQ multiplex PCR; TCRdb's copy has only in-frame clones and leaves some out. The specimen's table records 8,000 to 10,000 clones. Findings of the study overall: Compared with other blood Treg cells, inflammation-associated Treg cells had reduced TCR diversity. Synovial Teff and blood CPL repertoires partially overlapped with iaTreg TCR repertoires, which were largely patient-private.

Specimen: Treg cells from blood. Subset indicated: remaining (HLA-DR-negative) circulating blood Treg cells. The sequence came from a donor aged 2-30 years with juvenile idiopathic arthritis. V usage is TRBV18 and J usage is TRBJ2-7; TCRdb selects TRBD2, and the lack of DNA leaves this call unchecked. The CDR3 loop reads CASSPRRDSSYEQYF. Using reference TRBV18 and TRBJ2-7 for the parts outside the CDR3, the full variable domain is NAGVMQNPRHLVRRRGQEARLRCSPMKGHSHVYWYRQLPEEGLKFMVYLQKENIIDESGMPKERFSAEFPKEGPSILRIQQVVRGDSAAYFCASSPRRDSSYEQYFGPGTRLTVT.